The entry below gives a single T cell receptor beta chain sequence along with its context. Its antigen remains unidentified. Per germline, CDR1 SSHAT and CDR2 FNYEAQ (reference sequence). The length of the CDR3 is 14 residues. Trimming took 3 bases from V and 4 from J, leaving 11 bases between them. Once obtained from cultured CD4+ T cells, the DNA was sequenced using the Oncomine TCR Beta short-read assay. Each CDR3 protein gets one entry after TCRdb re-called the PCR reads with MiXCR. The sample has about 15,000 distinct CDR3 sequences, about four fifths seen once. The sample belongs to a study of vaccination and CD4 T cells after COVID-19. Treatment specified: roughly 11-day PBMC culture with coronavirus spike peptide pools or control peptides (ViraFEST assay).

Sequencing was performed on CD4+ T cells from blood, cultured in vitro, taken after SARS-CoV-2 vaccination. The chain combines TRBV7-7 with TRBJ2-3, with a tentative D call TRBD2 (6 bases). This receptor was identified in a human donor who received a COVID-19 vaccine. In DNA form, the CDR3 reads TGTGCCAGCAGCTTGACTAGTGGCGCAGATACGCAGTATTTT. This translates into CASSLTSGADTQYF.